These 29 T cell receptor beta chains were sequenced from one sample in a study of blood T cell repertoires in COVID-19. Sequenced by immunoSEQ multiplex PCR; TCRdb stores in-frame clones only, minus some. Here the sample spans 350,000 or so clones, around nine tenths being singletons. The sample was PBMCs or T cells enriched from blood (not recorded which). The receptors here all came from a young woman who had been exposed to COVID-19.

This clone was detected once. The CDR3 DNA follows: TGCGCCAGCAGCCAGCCACTAGACACCGGGGAGCTGTTTTTT. Protein product: CASSQPLDTGELFF. This chain links TRBV4-1 with TRBJ2-2; D possibly corresponds to TRBD2 (5 bases). The CDR3 has 14 residues. The V end was cut by 3 bases, the J end by 3 bases, with 8 bases between. CDR1 and CDR2 from the germline V gene are MGHRA and YSYEKL.

The chain has TRBV5-1 and TRBJ1-3, with TRBD1 as a possible D gene (5 bases). Germline lookup yields CDR1 SGHRS and CDR2 YFSETQ. The V and J ends lost 0 bases and 3 bases respectively, with 7 bases between them. CDR3 length: 14 amino acids. CDR3 in amino acids: CASSLGGDGNTIYF. CDR3 in DNA: TGCGCCAGCAGCTTGGGGGGCGATGGAAACACCATATATTTT. Drawing the rest from reference TRBV5-1 and TRBJ1-3, the complete variable domain is KAGVTQTPRYLIKTRGQQVTLSCSPISGHRSVSWYQQTPGQGLQFLFEYFSETQRNKGNFPGRFSGRQFSNSRSEMNVSTLELGDSALYLCASSLGGDGNTIYFGEGSWLTVV.

In this sample, this clone turned up once. The rearrangement joins TRBV24-1 to TRBJ2-2; 9 nucleotides line up with TRBD1. V lost 2 bases to trimming and J lost 6 bases; unmatched junction nucleotides: 3. The CDR3 totals 15 residues. In germline, CDR1 is KGHDR, CDR2 SFDVKD. The CDR3 bases are TGTGCCACCAGTGATTCGACAGGGGGTCCCGGGGAGCTGTTTTTT. Translation: CATSDSTGGPGELFF.

The J gene is TRBJ2-7, the V gene TRBV28, with a possible D match to TRBD2 (6 bases). CDR1 is MDHEN and CDR2 is SYDVKM in the germline V gene. V lost 6 bases and J lost 4, with 16 bases in between. The CDR3 runs to 14 residues. CDR3 in DNA: TGTGCCAGCAGGAGGGAGGAGGGTAAATACGAGCAGTACTTC. It is translated as CASRREEGKYEQYF.

The chain recombines TRBV6-1 with TRBJ2-7, with TRBD2 matching over 13 bases. This CDR3 comprises 17 residues. Looked up from germline, CDR1 is MNHNS and CDR2 is SASEGT. V lost 3 bases to trimming and J lost 0 bases; unmatched junction nucleotides: 5. The CDR3 spells CASSEGLAGRPSYEQYF. Written as DNA, the CDR3 is TGTGCCAGCAGTGAGGGACTAGCGGGACGTCCCTCCTACGAGCAGTACTTC.

CDR3 region: CASSPLSTGSYEQYF. The CDR3 DNA sequence: TGTGCCAGCAGTCCCCTTTCCACAGGCTCCTACGAGCAGTACTTC. The chain joins TRBV27 to TRBJ2-7; tentatively, D is TRBD1 (5 bases). V was pared by 5 bases and J by 0 bases, with 14 bases between. CDR1 is MNHEY and CDR2 is SMNVEV in the germline V gene (reference sequence). The CDR3 spans 15 residues.

CDR3 in amino acids: CASRLQFQPQHF. CDR3 DNA: TGTGCCAGCAGATTACAGTTCCAGCCCCAGCATTTT. The chain has TRBV6-5 and TRBJ1-5; D is undetermined. Germline values: CDR1 MNHEY, CDR2 SVGAGI. V lost 6 bases and J lost 7, with 10 bases in between. CDR3 length: 12 amino acids.

The CDR3: CASKTPGPQHF. In DNA, the CDR3 is TGTGCCAGTAAGACCCCAGGGCCCCAGCATTTT. The J gene is TRBJ1-5, the V gene TRBV19, with unresolved D. Per the germline V gene, CDR1 is LNHDA and CDR2 is SQIVND (reference sequence). V shed 7 bases and J shed 9 bases, with 10 bases lying between them. CDR3 length: 11 amino acids.

The chain couples TRBV24-1 to TRBJ2-5, with TRBD1 identical over 9 bases. The J segment lost 4 bases and the V segment lost 5 bases, leaving 10 bases of the junction unmatched. The germline gives CDR1 KGHDR, CDR2 SFDVKD. CDR3 length: 16 residues. CDR3 coding DNA: TGTGCCACCAGTGGCCGGGACAGGGACCGTGGAGAGACCCAGTACTTC. Protein: CATSGRDRDRGETQYF.

The chain joins TRBV19 to TRBJ2-7; 9 bases are shared with TRBD2. The germline CDR1 and CDR2 sequences are LNHDA and SQIVND (reference sequence). The CDR3 has 16 residues. V trimming: 2 bases; J trimming: 0 bases; junction bases outside the gene matches: 5. The CDR3 nucleotides are TGTGCCAGTAGTATATCAGCGGGAGGACTCTCCTACGAGCAGTACTTC. Its translation: CASSISAGGLSYEQYF.

The chain joins TRBV30 to TRBJ2-7; maybe TRBD1 (6 bases). The CDR3 length is 16 residues. Germline V gene data show CDR1 as GTSNPN and CDR2 as SVGIG (reference sequence). V was pared by 5 bases and J by 2 bases, with 22 bases between. The CDR3 loop reads CAWDVGASTDTYEQYF. In DNA, the CDR3 is TGTGCCTGGGATGTGGGGGCCTCGACGGATACCTACGAGCAGTACTTC.

The chain has TRBV7-9 and TRBJ2-7; 7 bases match TRBD1. The CDR3 runs to 14 residues. Germline V gene sequence: CDR1 SEHNR, CDR2 FQNEAQ (reference sequence). Trimming took 5 bases from V and 3 from J; bases not matched to a gene: 7. In nucleotides, the CDR3 is TGTGCCAGCAGCACCCTACGGGACAGCTACGAGCAGTACTTC. This sequence encodes CASSTLRDSYEQYF. The entire variable domain, with the rest obtained from reference TRBV7-9 and TRBJ2-7, is as follows: DTGVSQNPRHKITKRGQNVTFRCDPISEHNRLYWYRQTLGQGPEFLTYFQNEAQLEKSRLLSDRFSAERPKGSFSTLEIQRTEQGDSAMYLCASSTLRDSYEQYFGPGTRLTVT.

The chain carries TRBV30 and TRBJ2-7, with TRBD2 as a possible D gene (6 bases). V dropped 4 bases and J dropped 5 bases, with 15 bases sitting between them. The germline gives CDR1 GTSNPN, CDR2 SVGIG (reference sequence). This CDR3 has 13 amino acids. CDR3 in amino acids: CAWIGGSGHEQYF. The CDR3 region has the DNA TGTGCCTGGATTGGGGGGTCGGGGCACGAGCAGTACTTC.

About this clone: It is likely a read error, because the conserved phenylalanine at the end of the CDR3 is missing. No DNA is shown, since the ends of the CDR3 on it are uncertain; the CDR3 is the one TCRdb lists. The chain has TRBV20-1 and TRBJ1-2. With termini counted, the CDR3 has 8 amino acids. Germline CDR1 is DFQATT and CDR2 is SNEGSKA (reference sequence). The CDR3 protein is CSAPRGGS.

The chain is built from TRBV27 and TRBJ2-7, with 7 bases fitting TRBD2. V lost 4 bases and J lost 2; bases outside the gene matches: 5. This CDR3 contains 14 residues. CDR1 is MNHEY, CDR2 SMNVEV, per germline (reference sequence). CDR3 in amino acids: CASSWREGTYEQYF. The CDR3 DNA is TGTGCCAGCAGTTGGAGGGAGGGAACCTACGAGCAGTACTTC.

The gene calls are TRBV24-1 and TRBJ2-1, with 7 bases identical to TRBD2. CDR3 length equals 19 residues. The V segment lost 4 bases and the J segment 0 bases; nucleotides outside the gene matches: 14. Germline V gene data show CDR1 as KGHDR and CDR2 as SFDVKD. The CDR3: CATSEWFDASGSSYNEQFF. DNA for the CDR3: TGTGCCACCAGTGAATGGTTCGATGCTAGCGGAAGCTCCTACAATGAGCAGTTCTTC.

CDR3 sequence reads: CASSLEAPLAGGTSVDTQYF. CDR3 coding DNA: TGTGCCAGCAGCTTAGAGGCCCCGCTAGCGGGAGGCACTAGCGTGGATACGCAGTATTTT. The chain employs TRBV7-6 and TRBJ2-3; 11 nucleotides match TRBD2. The germline CDR1 and CDR2 sequences are SGHVS and FNYEAQ. V gave up 1 base and J gave up 6 bases; unmatched junction bases: 18. The CDR3 sequence is 20 residues long.

For the CDR3, the DNA is TGTGCCAGCAGTACCGACAGGGATCCTAACTATGGCTACACCTTC. Translated, it gives CASSTDRDPNYGYTF. This chain joins TRBV6-5 and TRBJ1-2; 7 bases are a match to TRBD1. This CDR3 region has 15 residues. The V gene's germline CDR1 is MNHEY and CDR2 SVGAGI. V was clipped by 5 bases and J by 0 bases; unmatched bases: 6.

DNA for the CDR3: TGTGCCAGCAGTTTAGTCACAGACGAGCAGTACTTC. Translating it yields CASSLVTDEQYF. This sequence joins TRBV12-3 or TRBV12-4 and TRBJ2-7; D call uncertain. The CDR3 is 12 residues long. V was clipped by 1 base and J by 5 bases, with 6 bases between them.

V gene TRBV2 combines with J gene TRBJ2-7; 8 bases are a match to TRBD1. This CDR3 spans 15 amino acids. Losses at the gene ends were 6 bases for V and 3 bases for J; bases not matched to a gene: 10. In germline, CDR1 is SNHLY, CDR2 FYNNEI. The CDR3 loop is CASSPRTGSGYEQYF. The CDR3 nucleotides are TGTGCCAGCAGCCCCCGGACAGGGTCCGGCTACGAGCAGTACTTC.

Here the CDR3 DNA reads TGTGCCAGCAGCGCGGGACAGGATTTCGGGGAGCTGTTTTTT. This encodes CASSAGQDFGELFF. V and J are TRBV9 and TRBJ2-2, with 8 bases identical to TRBD1. Germline V gene data show CDR1 as SGDLS and CDR2 as YYNGEE. The J segment lost 7 bases and the V segment lost 3 bases, leaving 5 bases of the junction unmatched. This CDR3 is 14 amino acids long.

The chain couples TRBV14 to TRBJ2-7, with TRBD2 as a possible D gene (6 bases). Looked up from germline, CDR1 is SGHDN and CDR2 is FVKESK. The V end was cut by 4 bases, the J end by 3 bases, with 19 bases between. The CDR3 covers 16 residues. The CDR3 DNA reads as TGTGCCAGCAGCCGACGTCTCCGGGACTCACTCTACGAGCAGTACTTC. This translates into CASSRRLRDSLYEQYF.

V usage is TRBV28 and J usage is TRBJ2-3; TRBD2 matches at 7 bases. The CDR3 is 16 amino acids. Per germline, CDR1 MDHEN and CDR2 SYDVKM. V trimming: 3 bases; J trimming: 2 bases; junction bases outside the gene matches: 8. The CDR3 region is CASSFRGRENTDTQYF. CDR3 DNA sequence: TGTGCCAGCAGTTTTCGGGGGAGGGAAAACACAGATACGCAGTATTTT.

This chain uses TRBV12-5 with TRBJ2-6; possible D gene TRBD1, 5 bases. Trimming shortened V by 6 bases and J by 0 bases, and 12 bases separated the two germline ends. The CDR3 runs to 16 residues. The V gene's germline CDR1 is LGHNT and CDR2 FRNRAP. CDR3 DNA sequence: TGTGCTAGTGGCTGGGGCGGCCTCTCTGGGGCCAACGTCCTGACTTTC. Its protein product is CASGWGGLSGANVLTF.

J is TRBJ1-5 and V is TRBV12-3 or TRBV12-4; D may be TRBD1 (5 bases). V lost 6 bases and J 6 bases, leaving 12 bases between the germline ends. The CDR3 is 13 amino acids. CDR3 amino acids: CASSGGDTQPQHF. CDR3 bases: TGTGCCAGCAGCGGGGGGGATACTCAGCCCCAGCATTTT.

The gene calls are TRBV10-3 and TRBJ1-6; TRBD1 aligns across 7 bases. The CDR3 is 14 amino acids. The junction had 13 bases not matched to a gene; V was cut back by 10 bases and J by 10 bases. Germline CDR1 reads ENHRY; CDR2 reads SYGVKD. CDR3 nucleotides: TGTGCCAGCCGGGGCGGAGGGGGCGGGTCACCCCTCCACTTT. It encodes CASRGGGGGSPLHF.

The V call is TRBV19, the J call TRBJ1-5; tentative D call: TRBD1 (5 bases). Germline CDR1 and CDR2: LNHDA and SQIVND (reference sequence). Trimming removed 1 base from V and 5 bases from J, with 9 bases in between. CDR3 length: 14 residues. The CDR3 coding sequence is TGTGCCAGTAGTATAGTCCAGGGTCATCAGCCCCAGCATTTT. This translates into CASSIVQGHQPQHF.

This clone was picked up one time. CDR3 nucleotide sequence: TGTGCCAGCAGCCCGGGACTAGCGGTCGGAGAGACCCAGTACTTC. Its translation is CASSPGLAVGETQYF. This chain connects TRBV13 to TRBJ2-5; 11 bases align to TRBD2. Germline CDR1 is PRHDT and CDR2 is FYEKMQ (reference sequence). This CDR3 region has 15 residues. V was clipped by 5 bases and J by 4 bases; unmatched bases: 6.

V and J are TRBV2 and TRBJ1-2, with D possibly TRBD1 on 6 matching bases. Trimming took 4 bases from V and 2 from J, leaving 14 bases between them. Germline V gene data show CDR1 as SNHLY and CDR2 as FYNNEI. This CDR3 has 15 residues. Here the CDR3 reads CASSATGWGNYGYTF. The CDR3 DNA reads as TGTGCCAGCAGTGCGACAGGATGGGGGAACTATGGCTACACCTTC.